Below, 24 T cell receptor beta chains from the same sample are listed, as sequenced in a study of graft-versus-host responses after intestinal transplantation. Co-plated with around 200,000 CFSE-labeled responder cells were around 200,000 irradiated, violet-dye-labeled stimulator cells. Here immunoSEQ multiplex PCR was the method, and the copy in TCRdb shows in-frame clones only, minus some. The sample includes approximately 4,000 clones, over 40% of them seen just once. Material: alloreactive CD8+ T cells from a mixed lymphocyte reaction culture, obtained before transplantation. Subset noted: CFSE-low proliferating T cells sorted from roughly six-day pre-transplant mixed lymphocyte reaction (GvH or HvG direction). The origin of the receptors is a human patient who was an organ donor for intestinal transplantation.

This clone was counted between two and nine times. The chain recombines TRBV12-2 with TRBJ2-3; the table's D gene call, TRBD2, was not cross checked with the DNA. TRBV12-2 represents a pseudogene. The CDR3 extends over 17 amino acids. CDR3 region: CASRSAAGRESTDTQYF. The CDR3 region has the DNA TGTGCAAGTCGCTCCGCGGCGGGGCGGGAGAGTACAGATACGCAGTATTTT.

The chain is built from TRBV21-1 and TRBJ2-7; TRBD2 is the table's D call and was not checked against the DNA. TRBV21-1 is designated a pseudogene. The CDR3 runs to 14 residues. For the CDR3, the DNA is TGTGCCAGCAACCAACTGACGGGGGGTTATGAGCAGTACTTC. Its protein is CASNQLTGGYEQYF.

V and J are TRBV10-3 and TRBJ1-4; 8 bases map to TRBD1. After removal of 5 bases from V and 5 bases from J, the junction contained 7 bases not matched to a gene. Germline CDR1 and CDR2: ENHRY and SYGVKD. CDR3 length equals 15 residues. CDR3 coding DNA: TGTGCCATCAGTCCTCCTGACAGGGGAAATGAAAAACTGTTTTTT. Translation gives CAISPPDRGNEKLFF.

The J gene is TRBJ2-7, the V gene TRBV5-1; D is perhaps TRBD1 (5 bases). Between the trimmed V and J ends, which lost 2 bases and 1 base, there was a span of 16 bases. Germline assignment: CDR1 SGHRS and CDR2 YFSETQ. This CDR3 comprises 16 residues. CDR3 loop: CASSFGSREWSYEQYF. The CDR3 DNA follows: TGCGCCAGCAGCTTCGGCAGCAGGGAATGGTCCTACGAGCAGTACTTC.

This clone appeared a few times. This chain links TRBV2 with TRBJ2-1; 8 nucleotides match TRBD1. The CDR3 runs 17 residues. Germline V gene data show CDR1 as SNHLY and CDR2 as FYNNEI. V shed 0 bases and J 4 bases; nucleotides not matched to a gene: 8. For the CDR3, the DNA is TGTGCCAGCAGTGAAGCGCCCTGGACAGGGAGATACAATGAGCAGTTCTTC. Translating gives CASSEAPWTGRYNEQFF. Drawing the rest from reference TRBV2 and TRBJ2-1, the complete variable domain is EPEVTQTPSHQVTQMGQEVILRCVPISNHLYFYWYRQILGQKVEFLVSFYNNEISEKSEIFDDQFSVERPDGSNFTLKIRSTKLEDSAMYFCASSEAPWTGRYNEQFFGPGTRLTVL.

This clone is large within its sample. V and J are TRBV2 and TRBJ1-1; D gene ambiguous. Trimming pared 0 bases from V and 1 base from J, leaving 12 bases between. The CDR3 runs 16 residues. Germline CDR1 SNHLY, CDR2 FYNNEI. The CDR3 DNA follows: TGTGCCAGCAGTGAAGCGAAAGTGGCAGGGAACACTGAAGCTTTCTTT. Translating it yields CASSEAKVAGNTEAFF.

This chain uses TRBV28 with TRBJ2-2; D might be TRBD2 (5 bases). The germline gives CDR1 MDHEN, CDR2 SYDVKM. Trimming pared 5 bases from V and 3 bases from J, leaving 13 bases between. The CDR3 length is 15 residues. CDR3 in DNA: TGTGCCAGCAGTCCCTACCGGGAATACACCGGGGAGCTGTTTTTT. Amino acid sequence: CASSPYREYTGELFF.

A few counts support this clone. The gene calls are TRBV11-2 and TRBJ1-1, with D possibly TRBD1 on 5 matching bases. This CDR3 contains 16 residues. Germline V gene data show CDR1 as SGHAT and CDR2 as FQNNGV. Trimming removed 0 bases from V and 3 bases from J, with 14 bases in between. CDR3 protein: CASSLDPGGTDTEAFF. The CDR3 DNA sequence: TGTGCCAGCAGCTTAGATCCCGGGGGGACCGACACTGAAGCTTTCTTT.

This clone has more than one count but fewer than ten. The V and J genes are TRBV2 and TRBJ2-3; 7 bases line up with TRBD2. Germline CDR1 reads SNHLY; CDR2 reads FYNNEI. Germline trimming cut 2 bases from V and 6 bases from J; bases unmatched to any gene: 11. This CDR3 has 16 amino acids. The chain's CDR3 is CASSERGEGPDDTQYF. DNA of the CDR3: TGTGCCAGCAGTGAACGGGGGGAAGGCCCGGACGATACGCAGTATTTT.

CDR3 residues: CASSKNRPYEAFF. The CDR3 nucleotides are TGCGCCAGCAGTAAGAACAGGCCTTATGAAGCTTTCTTT. V and J are TRBV10-1 and TRBJ1-1, with a tentative D call TRBD1 (5 bases). Trimming shortened V by 5 bases and J by 7 bases, and 14 bases separated the two germline ends. The germline gives CDR1 WNHNN, CDR2 SYGVQD (reference sequence). This CDR3 region has 13 residues.

V usage is TRBV9 and J usage is TRBJ2-3, with TRBD2 matching over 9 bases. The CDR3 loop spans 17 amino acids. Losses at the gene ends were 4 bases for V and 2 bases for J; bases not matched to a gene: 11. The germline gives CDR1 SGDLS, CDR2 YYNGEE. Here the CDR3 DNA reads TGTGCCAGCAGCTCCAGATCGACTAGCGGATTCACAGATACGCAGTATTTT. Encoded protein: CASSSRSTSGFTDTQYF.

This clone has only a few counts. The rearrangement uses TRBV29-1 and TRBJ2-3, with TRBD1 identical over 7 bases. CDR3 length: 13 amino acids. With V trimmed by 6 bases and J by 1 base, 4 bases remained unmatched. Germline loops: CDR1 SQVTM, CDR2 ANQGSEA. CDR3 region: CSVRQGRTDTQYF. The CDR3 bases are TGCAGCGTCAGACAGGGACGCACAGATACGCAGTATTTT.

This clone occurred a few times. The V gene is TRBV6-4, the J gene TRBJ1-1, with D perhaps TRBD1 (5 bases). The CDR3 loop spans 15 amino acids. Trimming stripped 0 bases from V and 0 bases from J, with 8 bases between. The germline gives CDR1 MRHNA, CDR2 SNTAGT. The chain's CDR3 is CASSDSGHLNTEAFF. The CDR3 DNA follows: TGTGCCAGCAGTGACTCCGGACATTTGAACACTGAAGCTTTCTTT.

The chain carries TRBV4-1 and TRBJ1-5, with D possibly being TRBD1 (6 bases). CDR1 and CDR2 (germline): MGHRA, YSYEKL. The CDR3 covers 14 residues. V shed 4 bases and J shed 6 bases, with 13 bases lying between them. The CDR3 region is CASSPVQGFQPQHF. The CDR3 DNA reads TGCGCCAGCAGCCCCGTACAGGGATTTCAGCCCCAGCATTTT.

The CDR3 is CASSSFWTGVYHPFNEQFF. The CDR3 bases are TGCGCCAGCAGTTCATTTTGGACAGGGGTATACCACCCGTTCAATGAGCAGTTCTTC. This chain joins TRBV5-1 and TRBJ2-1; 9 bases align to TRBD1. The CDR3 is 19 residues long. Germline loops: CDR1 SGHRS, CDR2 YFSETQ. With V trimmed by 5 bases and J by 6 bases, 21 bases remained unmatched. Drawing the rest from reference TRBV5-1 and TRBJ2-1, the complete variable domain is KAGVTQTPRYLIKTRGQQVTLSCSPISGHRSVSWYQQTPGQGLQFLFEYFSETQRNKGNFPGRFSGRQFSNSRSEMNVSTLELGDSALYLCASSSFWTGVYHPFNEQFFGPGTRLTVL.

This clone turned up a few times. V gene TRBV11-3 combines with J gene TRBJ2-1; D might be TRBD1 (6 bases). V gave up 1 base and J gave up 4 bases, with 8 bases separating them. The CDR3 consists of 14 residues. The germline V gene encodes CDR1 SGHNT and CDR2 YENEEA. CDR3 in amino acids: CASSLGGLYNEQFF. The CDR3 DNA sequence: TGTGCCAGCAGCTTAGGGGGGCTATACAATGAGCAGTTCTTC.

V usage is TRBV27 and J usage is TRBJ2-1; 12 bases map to TRBD2. The V segment lost 2 bases and the J segment 9 bases; nucleotides outside the gene matches: 5. Germline V gives CDR1 MNHEY, CDR2 SMNVEV (reference sequence). The CDR3 is made up of 15 amino acids. CDR3 in DNA: TGTGCCAGCAGTTTACAGACTAGCGGGAGCGGTGAGCAGTTCTTC. It yields the protein CASSLQTSGSGEQFF.

The rearrangement uses TRBV9 and TRBJ2-3; 10 nucleotides line up with TRBD2. V dropped 2 bases and J dropped 0; count of bases not matched to a gene: 9. This CDR3 has 18 residues. Germline loops: CDR1 SGDLS, CDR2 YYNGEE. The CDR3, as DNA: TGTGCCAGCAGCGTTGCTAGGACTAGCGGCTCTAGCACAGATACGCAGTATTTT. It yields the protein CASSVARTSGSSTDTQYF.

This clone was recorded once. CDR3 sequence (DNA): TGTGCCAAACTAAACCCCGGGGTGGCCTACAATGAGCAGTTCTTC. This translates into CAKLNPGVAYNEQFF. The chain links TRBV21-1 to TRBJ2-1; the D call TRBD2 from the table was never checked on the DNA. TRBV21-1 is designated a pseudogene. The CDR3 runs to 15 residues.

By proportion, this clone is large (0.1 to 1%). This chain uses TRBV4-3 with TRBJ2-1, with a possible D match to TRBD2 (5 bases). The V gene lost 0 bases and the J gene lost 1 base, with 10 bases spanning the gap. The germline V gene encodes CDR1 LGHNA and CDR2 YSLEER. This CDR3 has 16 amino acids. CDR3 amino acids: CASSQESAVSYNEQFF. DNA for the CDR3: TGCGCCAGCAGCCAAGAGTCAGCGGTTTCCTACAATGAGCAGTTCTTC.

This chain joins TRBV23-1 and TRBJ2-7, with D possibly being TRBD2 (5 bases). TRBV23-1 is given ORF status, its function remaining uncertain. The V gene lost 6 bases and the J gene lost 3 bases, with 9 bases spanning the gap. CDR3 length: 12 residues. The CDR3 loop reads CASSHGVYEQYF. The DNA for the CDR3 is TGCGCCAGCAGCCACGGGGTCTACGAGCAGTACTTC.

This chain joins TRBV28 and TRBJ1-1, with 9 positions matching TRBD1. The CDR3 contains 16 residues. The germline CDR1 and CDR2 sequences are MDHEN and SYDVKM. V shed 5 bases and J 4 bases; nucleotides not matched to a gene: 11. The CDR3 is CASSPRPGQGTTEAFF. The CDR3, as DNA: TGTGCCAGCAGTCCCAGACCTGGACAGGGGACCACTGAAGCTTTCTTT. Looking up the rest from reference TRBV28 and TRBJ1-1 gives the full variable domain: DVKVTQSSRYLVKRTGEKVFLECVQDMDHENMFWYRQDPGLGLRLIYFSYDVKMKEKGDIPEGYSVSREKKERFSLILESASTNQTSMYLCASSPRPGQGTTEAFFGQGTRLTVV.

This clone is deemed medium-sized. The gene calls are TRBV18 and TRBJ2-7; TRBD2 matches at 10 bases. The length of the CDR3 is 13 residues. Germline CDR1 is KGHSH and CDR2 is LQKENI. The trim removed 8 bases at V and 3 bases at J, leaving 4 bases unmatched. The CDR3 sequence is CASRTSGNYEQYF. CDR3 sequence (DNA): TGTGCCAGCCGGACTAGCGGAAACTACGAGCAGTACTTC.

This chain joins TRBV7-9 and TRBJ2-3; 8 nucleotides align to TRBD1. The V and J ends lost 4 bases and 2 bases, in that order; junction bases with no gene match: 8. This CDR3 spans 16 amino acids. Looked up from germline, CDR1 is SEHNR and CDR2 is FQNEAQ (reference sequence). Written as DNA, the CDR3 is TGTGCCAGCAGCTCCGCTTACAGGGGGATCACAGATACGCAGTATTTT. This gives the protein CASSSAYRGITDTQYF.